This T cell receptor beta chain was recorded in a study of blood T cell repertoires in COVID-19. CDR1 is LNHDA, CDR2 SQIVND, per germline (reference sequence). Germline trimming cut 4 bases from V and 2 bases from J; bases unmatched to any gene: 14. The CDR3 runs 21 residues. Authors' methods: Reference gene primer amplification gave nucleated cell count estimates. TCRdb's table, derived via immunoSEQ multiplex PCR, lists solely in-frame clones and lacks some. The DNA gave D and trimming, while V, J and clone size come from that table. The table records 200,000 to 250,000 clones, roughly 87% of them present only once.

Material for sequencing was peripheral blood. The origin of this receptor is a man between 40 and 49 years old with active or convalescent COVID-19. This chain connects TRBV19 to TRBJ2-1; TRBD2 matches 16 bases. The CDR3 region has the DNA TGTGCCAGTAGTAATAGTCCTTGGGGACTAGCGGGAGGGCCTACCTACAATGAGCAGTTCTTC. Protein sequence: CASSNSPWGLAGGPTYNEQFF.